This TCR beta chain is drawn from a study of T cell repertoires in cytomegalovirus infection. Across the study: In the study, CMV epitopes included recently identified HLA-C-restricted and well-studied HLA-B-restricted ones.

To note about this clonotype: The target antigen is unknown.

The ends were cut back, 4 bases at V and 0 bases at J, with 13 bases in the middle. The length of the CDR3 is 15 residues. Germline CDR1 SGHRS, CDR2 YFSETQ. TCRdb called the reads again in MiXCR, with one record for every CDR3 protein. This sample has 640,000 or so distinct CDR3 sequences, with about 33% found just once. General observations from the study: Predominance within the ex vivo response was attributable to HLA-C-restricted CMV-specific TCR beta clonotypes. The study identified carriers of CMV plus the relevant HLA from cumulative public TCR beta family frequency.

Sequences were derived from cultured PBMCs, sampled from culture after CMV antigen stimulation. This chain uses TRBV5-1 with TRBJ2-5; D is ambiguous. This clonotype originated in a human donor in good health (CMV status not recorded). Some clones in this sample may be carry-over from other donors' samples. The CDR3 nucleotides are TGCGCCAGCAGCCCCAGGACCTTTTACCAAGAGACCCAGTACTTC. Its protein is CASSPRTFYQETQYF.